Listed below are T cell receptor beta chains from one sample, sequenced in a study of T cells in Graves' hyperthyroidism and ophthalmopathy. Each CDR3 protein is one row after TCRdb ran MiXCR on the multiplex PCR reads. Of under 350,000 distinct CDR3 sequences in the sample, over 20% were seen once. The sequencing sample was made of blood. Source of these receptors: a woman in her fifties or sixties with Graves' hyperthyroidism. The CDR3 runs from the conserved cysteine through the conserved F or W. The order of the fields is V gene, D gene, clone size, J gene, CDR3 protein, CDR3 DNA. D genes are given only for firm matches. Clone size is given for some rows only: seen once, a few or many times, or a class if the clone is expanded.

>TRBV2|-|many|TRBJ2-2
CASSESHTGELFF
TGTGCCAGCAGTGAATCCCACACCGGGGAGCTGTTTTTT
>TRBV7-2|TRBD2|few|TRBJ2-2
CASSSRAGANTGELFF
TGTGCCAGCAGCTCAAGAGCGGGGGCGAACACCGGGGAGCTGTTTTTT
>TRBV25-1|-|-|TRBJ2-7
CASSGSLTGEQYF
TGTGCCAGCAGTGGATCCCTTACGGGGGAGCAGTACTTC
>TRBV28|TRBD2|many|TRBJ2-2
CASSSHSGLAGTGELFF
TGTGCCAGCAGTTCCCATTCGGGACTAGCGGGGACCGGGGAGCTGTTTTTT
>TRBV5-1|-|many|TRBJ2-7
CASSLEGRPYEQYF
TGCGCCAGCAGCTTGGAAGGTAGGCCCTACGAGCAGTACTTC
>TRBV29-1|-|many|TRBJ1-3
CSVEKGSGNTIYF
TGCAGCGTTGAAAAGGGATCGGGAAACACCATATATTTT
>TRBV28|-|few|TRBJ1-2
CASSLAGVNPNYGYTF
TGTGCCAGCAGTTTGGCAGGGGTTAACCCAAACTATGGCTACACCTTC
>TRBV11-2|TRBD2|-|TRBJ2-1
CASSSSGLAGVNEQFF
TGTGCCAGCAGCTCATCCGGACTAGCGGGAGTTAATGAGCAGTTCTTC
>TRBV20-1|-|many|TRBJ1-6
CSARDPQALHF
TGCAGTGCTAGAGACCCCCAGGCCCTCCACTTT
>TRBV13|-|many|TRBJ2-3
CASSLNLGWTSTDTQYF
TGTGCCAGCAGCTTAAATCTAGGGTGGACAAGCACAGATACGCAGTATTTT
>TRBV20-1|-|-|TRBJ2-1
CSASGTLNEQFF
TGCAGTGCTTCCGGGACTCTGAATGAGCAGTTCTTC
>TRBV2|-|many|TRBJ1-4
CASRRANEKLFF
TGTGCCAGCAGAAGGGCTAATGAAAAACTGTTTTTT
>TRBV2|TRBD1|-|TRBJ2-2
CASSRQGADTGELFF
TGTGCCAGCAGTAGACAGGGGGCTGACACCGGGGAGCTGTTTTTT
>TRBV3-1|TRBD1|-|TRBJ1-1
CASSPDRITTEAFF
TGTGCCAGCAGCCCGGACAGGATTACGACTGAAGCTTTCTTT
>TRBV5-4|TRBD1|once|TRBJ2-5
CASSLGDSFQETQYF
TGTGCCAGCAGCTTGGGGGACAGTTTTCAAGAGACCCAGTACTTC
>TRBV20-1|-|-|TRBJ1-3
CSARDPGAVNTIYF
TGCAGTGCTAGAGATCCGGGGGCGGTAAACACCATATATTTT
>TRBV14|TRBD1|-|TRBJ1-1
CASSLRQGERNTEAFF
TGTGCCAGCAGCCTACGACAGGGGGAGCGGAACACTGAAGCTTTCTTT
>TRBV10-3|-|many|TRBJ2-5
CAGRSGETQYF
TGTGCCGGCCGGAGCGGGGAGACCCAGTACTTC
>TRBV6-1|-|many|TRBJ2-1
CASSYPGNEQFF
TGTGCCAGCAGTTACCCGGGGAATGAGCAGTTCTTC
>TRBV6-1|-|many|TRBJ2-6
CAIGWTAANVLTF
TGTGCCATCGGATGGACCGCCGCCAACGTCCTGACTTTC
>TRBV28|TRBD1|once|TRBJ1-5
CASSAPGQGYQPQHF
TGTGCCAGCAGCGCACCGGGACAGGGGTATCAGCCCCAGCATTTT
>TRBV9|TRBD2|-|TRBJ2-1
CASSPGTSGLYNEQFF
TGTGCCAGCAGCCCGGGGACTAGCGGATTATACAATGAGCAGTTCTTC
>TRBV19|TRBD2|-|TRBJ2-7
CASSMAGGRGYEQYF
TGTGCCAGTAGTATGGCTGGCGGGAGGGGCTACGAGCAGTACTTC
>TRBV29-1|-|few|TRBJ1-2
CSAKMDREGGYTF
TGCAGCGCAAAAATGGACCGGGAAGGGGGCTACACCTTC
>TRBV7-8|-|many|TRBJ1-2
CASTRQRANYGYTF
TGTGCCAGCACTAGACAGCGGGCTAACTATGGCTACACCTTC
>TRBV27|-|many|TRBJ1-2
CASSFRGGFYGYTF
TGTGCCAGCAGTTTCAGAGGGGGTTTTTATGGCTACACCTTC
>TRBV2|TRBD2|-|TRBJ2-2
CASSLFSLGTNPGELFF
TGTGCCAGCAGTTTATTTTCTCTTGGGACTAACCCCGGGGAGCTGTTTTTT
>TRBV28|-|many|TRBJ2-7
CASSPPVLYEQYF
TGTGCCAGCAGTCCCCCCGTCCTCTACGAGCAGTACTTC
>TRBV2|TRBD1|many|TRBJ1-4
CASSTGQTNEKLFF
TGTGCCAGCAGTACGGGACAGACTAATGAAAAACTGTTTTTT
>TRBV10-2|-|-|TRBJ2-7
CASSDGVSYEQYF
TGCGCCAGCAGTGACGGGGTATCCTACGAGCAGTACTTC
>TRBV3-1|TRBD2|many|TRBJ2-1
CASSGGGASSYNEQFF
TGTGCCAGCAGCGGCGGGGGAGCCAGCTCCTACAATGAGCAGTTCTTC
>TRBV20-1|TRBD1|few|TRBJ1-4
CSARQGANEKLFF
TGCAGTGCCAGACAGGGAGCGAATGAAAAACTGTTTTTT
>TRBV2|TRBD2|-|TRBJ2-1
CASSKGLAGDDEQFF
TGTGCCAGCAGTAAGGGACTAGCGGGAGACGATGAGCAGTTCTTC
>TRBV28|-|many|TRBJ2-7
CASRSQGIHEQYF
TGTGCCAGCAGATCTCAGGGTATCCACGAGCAGTACTTC
>TRBV5-6|-|many|TRBJ2-1
CASRFRVVGHNEQFF
TGTGCCAGCAGATTCAGGGTCGTAGGGCACAATGAGCAGTTCTTC
>TRBV28|-|-|TRBJ1-4
CASSPSESNEKLFF
TGTGCCAGCAGTCCGTCGGAGTCTAATGAAAAACTGTTTTTT
>TRBV5-1|TRBD1|-|TRBJ1-2
CASSLGQGEYGYTF
TGCGCCAGCAGCTTGGGACAGGGGGAATATGGCTACACCTTC
>TRBV7-2|-|many|TRBJ2-1
CASSLARQVEQFF
TGTGCCAGCAGCTTAGCGCGCCAAGTTGAGCAGTTCTTC
>TRBV6-2/TRBV6-3|TRBD1|many|TRBJ2-1
CASSYPDSRVTGPYNEQFF
TGTGCCAGCAGTTATCCAGACTCACGGGTGACAGGGCCCTACAATGAGCAGTTCTTC
>TRBV10-1|-|-|TRBJ2-7
CASSEESHYEQYF
TGCGCCAGCAGTGAGGAGTCACACTACGAGCAGTACTTC
>TRBV18|-|-|TRBJ1-6
CASSPGEFQVSPLHF
TGTGCCAGCTCACCGGGGGAGTTCCAGGTTTCACCCCTCCACTTT
>TRBV10-3|-|-|TRBJ2-5
CAISDQSTKHF
TGTGCCATCAGTGATCAGAGTACTAAGCACTTC
>TRBV28|TRBD1|few|TRBJ2-2
CASRPTGGTGELFF
TGTGCCAGCAGGCCTACAGGGGGGACCGGGGAGCTGTTTTTT
>TRBV7-9|TRBD1|few|TRBJ2-2
CASTPIEGAAGELFF
TGTGCCAGCACCCCCATCGAGGGGGCAGCCGGGGAGCTGTTTTTT
>TRBV4-1|-|-|TRBJ1-4
CASSRAVWPTNEKLFF
TGCGCCAGCAGCCGGGCCGTGTGGCCAACTAATGAAAAACTGTTTTTT
>TRBV20-1|TRBD2|-|TRBJ2-1
CSARDTRETYNEQFF
TGCAGTGCTAGAGACACGCGGGAGACCTACAATGAGCAGTTCTTC
>TRBV6-2/TRBV6-3|TRBD2|few|TRBJ2-1
CAGRTSGSNEQFF
TGTGCCGGTAGGACTAGCGGGAGTAATGAGCAGTTCTTC
>TRBV2|-|-|TRBJ2-1
CASSAGASYNEQFF
TGTGCCAGCAGTGCAGGGGCCTCCTACAATGAGCAGTTCTTC
>TRBV2|-|many|TRBJ1-1
CASSDGSEAFF
TGTGCCAGCAGTGACGGCAGTGAAGCTTTCTTT
>TRBV9|-|-|TRBJ1-1
CASSVATGLGTEAFF
TGTGCCAGCAGCGTTGCCACAGGGTTGGGCACTGAAGCTTTCTTT
>TRBV28|-|-|TRBJ1-4
CASRQTINEKLFF
TGTGCCAGCAGACAAACAATTAATGAAAAACTGTTTTTT
>TRBV24-1|TRBD1|many|TRBJ1-2
CATSDWTGAYGYTF
TGTGCCACCAGTGATTGGACAGGCGCCTATGGCTACACCTTC
>TRBV20-1|-|few|TRBJ2-3
CSADPRGSTDTQYF
TGCAGTGCCGACCCTCGGGGGAGCACAGATACGCAGTATTTT